The 22 T cell receptor beta chains below were found in one sample sequenced in a study of cytomegalovirus exposure and HLA in healthy donors. In the PCR, 60 Vbeta and 13 Jbeta primers were used. TCRdb's copy holds only in-frame clones and misses some; the assay was immunoSEQ multiplex PCR. The sample shows more than 95,000 clones, about 70% of them seen only once. Input material: PBMCs. The source is a man aged 25-45 years in good health and CMV-seronegative.

This rearrangement joins TRBV5-6 to TRBJ1-1; TRBD1 aligns across 9 bases. The CDR3 spans 15 residues. From germline, CDR1 is SGHDT and CDR2 YYEEEE. With V trimmed by 3 bases and J by 4 bases, 7 bases remained unmatched. The CDR3: CASSSPGQGGTEAFF. The CDR3 region has the DNA TGTGCCAGCAGCTCACCGGGACAGGGCGGCACTGAAGCTTTCTTT.

This clone has only a few counts. V gene TRBV15 combines with J gene TRBJ2-1; maybe TRBD2 (6 bases). This CDR3 has 16 residues. The germline gives CDR1 LNHNV, CDR2 YYDKDF (reference sequence). V was cut by 1 base and J by 7 bases, with 17 bases left in between. For the CDR3, the DNA is TGTGCCACCAGCAGAGGGGCGGGGCAGGTTAAGAATGAGCAGTTCTTC. It encodes CATSRGAGQVKNEQFF.

The V and J genes are TRBV7-8 and TRBJ2-7, with 8 bases matching TRBD2. Trimming at V came to 0 bases and at J to 1 base, leaving 2 bases not matched to a gene. The germline gives CDR1 SGHVS, CDR2 FQNEAQ. The CDR3 spans 15 residues. As DNA, the CDR3 is TGTGCCAGCAGCTTAGCGACTAGCGAGTCCTACGAGCAGTACTTC. Translated: CASSLATSESYEQYF.

V is TRBV7-9 and J is TRBJ2-2, with TRBD2 identical over 7 bases. Germline V gene lookup returns CDR1 SEHNR and CDR2 FQNEAQ (reference sequence). CDR3 length equals 12 residues. CDR3 region: CSTLGGTGELFF. The CDR3 DNA is TGTTCCACCCTCGGGGGGACCGGGGAGCTGTTTTTT.

The chain joins TRBV28 to TRBJ2-1; TRBD1 is a possible D gene (5 bases). There are 15 residues in the CDR3. The ends were cut back, 6 bases at V and 3 bases at J, with 15 bases in the middle. Germline loops: CDR1 MDHEN, CDR2 SYDVKM. DNA for the CDR3: TGTGCCAGCAGCCTCGAAGGGGCACTCTACAATGAGCAGTTCTTC. Its protein is CASSLEGALYNEQFF. Using reference TRBV28 and TRBJ2-1 for the parts outside the CDR3, the full variable domain is DVKVTQSSRYLVKRTGEKVFLECVQDMDHENMFWYRQDPGLGLRLIYFSYDVKMKEKGDIPEGYSVSREKKERFSLILESASTNQTSMYLCASSLEGALYNEQFFGPGTRLTVL.

The chain links TRBV5-8 to TRBJ2-7; 9 bases line up with TRBD2. The CDR3 length is 14 residues. V shed 6 bases and J 9 bases; nucleotides not matched to a gene: 13. The germline gives CDR1 SGHTS, CDR2 YDEGEE. CDR3 coding DNA: TGTGCCAGCACTAGCGGGACCGTCCCTACGAGGCAGTACTTC. It is translated as CASTSGTVPTRQYF.

The chain is built from TRBV28 and TRBJ2-2; TRBD1 agrees at 8 bases. Trimming at V came to 6 bases and at J to 1 base, leaving 1 base not matched to a gene. The CDR3 is 14 residues long. Per germline, CDR1 MDHEN and CDR2 SYDVKM. Here the CDR3 DNA reads TGTGCCAGCAGAGGACAGGGGAACACCGGGGAGCTGTTTTTT. Residues: CASRGQGNTGELFF.

A few counts support this clone. J is TRBJ2-1 and V is TRBV7-2; maybe TRBD1 (5 bases). Germline CDR1 and CDR2: SGHTA and FQGNSA. V lost 6 bases and J lost 5, with 8 bases in between. The CDR3 is 12 residues long. This CDR3 reads CASSLTDNEQFF. The CDR3 region has the DNA TGTGCCAGCAGTTTGACAGACAATGAGCAGTTCTTC.

The chain combines TRBV18 with TRBJ1-3, with TRBD1 identical over 7 bases. Germline CDR1 is KGHSH and CDR2 is LQKENI. The CDR3 is 16 amino acids. With 5 bases clipped from V and 0 bases from J, the junction kept 7 bases outside the gene matches. For the CDR3, the DNA is TGTGCCAGCTCAGGCACCGGGACAGCCTCTGGAAACACCATATATTTT. Protein: CASSGTGTASGNTIYF.

This clone turned up a few times. V and J are TRBV11-3 and TRBJ2-7; 10 nucleotides line up with TRBD1. The junction had 8 bases not matched to a gene; V was cut back by 5 bases and J by 7 bases. CDR1 is SGHNT and CDR2 is YENEEA in the germline V gene. CDR3 length equals 14 residues. The CDR3, as DNA: TGTGCCAGCAGCCCCGGGACAGGGGAGCGGGAGCAGTACTTC. Translation: CASSPGTGEREQYF.

The sample holds one count of this clone. The CDR3 nucleotides are TGCGCCAGCAGCCAAGGGGGAGGGGCAGGCGAGTTTTACGCAGATACGCAGTATTTT. It specifies CASSQGGGAGEFYADTQYF. The chain joins TRBV4-3 to TRBJ2-3, with 7 bases matching TRBD2. The germline gives CDR1 LGHNA, CDR2 YSLEER. V dropped 1 base and J dropped 4; count of bases not matched to a gene: 17. This CDR3 contains 19 residues.

This rearrangement joins TRBV7-9 to TRBJ2-1; 8 bases line up with TRBD1. The CDR3 loop spans 15 amino acids. Germline assignment: CDR1 SEHNR and CDR2 FQNEAQ (reference sequence). The trim removed 6 bases at V and 4 bases at J, leaving 8 bases unmatched. The CDR3 sequence is CASSTDRGIYNEQFF. DNA of the CDR3: TGTGCCAGCAGTACCGACAGGGGCATTTACAATGAGCAGTTCTTC.

The chain links TRBV28 to TRBJ1-1; weak D call: TRBD1 (5 bases). Deletions cut 6 bases from V and 1 base from J, with 9 bases between. This CDR3 region has 13 residues. The germline CDR1 and CDR2 sequences are MDHEN and SYDVKM. The chain's CDR3 is CASRPGQNTEAFF. CDR3 DNA sequence: TGTGCCAGCAGGCCCGGACAGAACACTGAAGCTTTCTTT.

The chain couples TRBV7-9 to TRBJ2-7, with TRBD1 as a possible D gene (6 bases). The CDR3 sequence is 13 residues long. Trimming pared 4 bases from V and 2 bases from J, leaving 9 bases between. The germline gives CDR1 SEHNR, CDR2 FQNEAQ (reference sequence). CDR3 in amino acids: CASSSGVAYEQYF. The CDR3 nucleotides read TGTGCCAGCAGCTCAGGGGTGGCCTACGAGCAGTACTTC.

This clone was observed a single time. V gene TRBV6-6 combines with J gene TRBJ2-5, with 8 bases aligning to TRBD1. CDR3 length: 15 amino acids. CDR1 and CDR2 from the germline V gene are MNHNY and SVGAGI (reference sequence). The trim removed 4 bases at V and 5 bases at J, leaving 9 bases unmatched. The CDR3 coding sequence is TGTGCCAGCAGTTCAAGCCGGACAGGGTGGGAGACCCAGTACTTC. Translating gives CASSSSRTGWETQYF.

This chain uses TRBV11-3 with TRBJ2-7, with a weak D call TRBD1 (5 bases). V was clipped by 5 bases and J by 9 bases, with 17 bases between them. Germline lookup yields CDR1 SGHNT and CDR2 YENEEA. This CDR3 is 13 amino acids long. The CDR3 loop reads CASSLNQGFRQYF. The CDR3, as DNA: TGTGCCAGCAGCCTCAATCAGGGATTTCGGCAGTACTTC.

The CDR3 here is CASSIAQGVGGYTF. CDR3 bases: TGTGCCAGTAGTATAGCCCAGGGTGTGGGCGGCTACACCTTC. The chain couples TRBV19 to TRBJ1-2; a weak D match, TRBD1 (5 bases). CDR1 LNHDA and CDR2 SQIVND come from the germline V gene (reference sequence). V was trimmed by 1 base and J by 8 bases, leaving 14 bases between them. This CDR3 is 14 amino acids long.

The rearrangement joins TRBV5-5 to TRBJ2-7; D is undetermined. Germline loops: CDR1 SGHKS, CDR2 YYEKEE (reference sequence). The CDR3 extends over 14 amino acids. Between the trimmed V and J ends, which lost 1 base and 6 bases, there was a span of 14 bases. The CDR3 DNA reads as TGTGCCAGCAGCTTGAAACAGTCCTCAGGCGAGCAGTACTTC. Translated, it gives CASSLKQSSGEQYF.

This clone was detected a few times. This chain links TRBV2 with TRBJ1-1; perhaps TRBD1 as D (5 bases). This CDR3 has 14 residues. V dropped 7 bases and J dropped 6 bases, with 18 bases sitting between them. CDR1 and CDR2 from the germline V gene are SNHLY and FYNNEI. Here the CDR3 reads CASTPNGGLSEAFF. The DNA of the CDR3 is TGTGCCAGCACACCTAATGGGGGGTTGTCTGAAGCTTTCTTT.

This sequence joins TRBV2 and TRBJ1-6; D is perhaps TRBD1 (6 bases). Trimming took off 4 bases at V and 4 bases at J, with 14 bases between the two ends. CDR3 length: 16 amino acids. Germline V gives CDR1 SNHLY, CDR2 FYNNEI. CDR3 region: CASSAGAGAYNSPLHF. The CDR3 DNA reads TGTGCCAGCAGTGCCGGGGCAGGGGCATATAATTCACCCCTCCACTTT. Complete variable domain (other parts from reference TRBV2 and TRBJ1-6): EPEVTQTPSHQVTQMGQEVILRCVPISNHLYFYWYRQILGQKVEFLVSFYNNEISEKSEIFDDQFSVERPDGSNFTLKIRSTKLEDSAMYFCASSAGAGAYNSPLHFGNGTRLTVT.

The CDR3 DNA is TGCGCCAGCAGCGACAGGGGAGGGGCTGGGGCCAACGTCCTGACTTTC. Encoded protein: CASSDRGGAGANVLTF. The chain joins TRBV4-1 to TRBJ2-6, with D perhaps matching TRBD1 (8 bases). This CDR3 has 16 residues. Trimming stripped 5 bases from V and 2 bases from J, with 13 bases between. CDR1 and CDR2 from the germline V gene are MGHRA and YSYEKL.

The gene calls are TRBV7-2 and TRBJ1-5; TRBD1 might be the D (5 bases). Germline assignment: CDR1 SGHTA and CDR2 FQGNSA. The CDR3 has 16 residues. Trimming stripped 0 bases from V and 4 bases from J, with 13 bases between. CDR3 in amino acids: CASSLAGGTGNQPQHF. Written as DNA, the CDR3 is TGTGCCAGCAGCTTAGCGGGGGGGACGGGGAATCAGCCCCAGCATTTT.